These 4 T cell receptor beta chains were sequenced from one sample in a study of beta chain features in type 1 diabetes. Reverse transcribing all isolated RNA meant expressed TCRB transcripts were sequenced. Sequenced by immunoSEQ multiplex PCR; TCRdb stores in-frame clones only, minus some. This sample has some 44,000 clones; approximately 53% occur once, and the top ten carry 0.25%. Sequences were obtained from stem cell memory CD4+ T cells from blood. These receptors all come from a woman aged 30 to 39 in good health.

The chain combines TRBV6-5 with TRBJ2-2; 7 bases are shared with TRBD2. After removal of 5 bases from V and 3 bases from J, the junction contained 6 bases not matched to a gene. This CDR3 region has 15 residues. Germline CDR1 and CDR2: MNHEY and SVGAGI. In DNA form, the CDR3 reads TGTGCCAGCAGTCGGGACTACTCCTACACCGGGGAGCTGTTTTTT. Residues: CASSRDYSYTGELFF.

This chain links TRBV6-1 with TRBJ2-5, with D possibly TRBD2 on 5 matching bases. The CDR3 has 13 amino acids. Germline loops: CDR1 MNHNS, CDR2 SASEGT. With 6 bases removed from V and 5 bases from J, the gap between germline ends came to 13 bases. The CDR3 DNA follows: TGTGCCAGCAGGACCGGCCCGGGGGAGACCCAGTACTTC. Translation gives CASRTGPGETQYF.

The gene calls are TRBV9 and TRBJ2-1; weak D call: TRBD2 (5 bases). V was trimmed by 4 bases and J by 3 bases, leaving 8 bases between them. The CDR3 totals 13 residues. Germline V gene data show CDR1 as SGDLS and CDR2 as YYNGEE. CDR3 region: CASSPGLYNEQFF. The CDR3 bases are TGTGCCAGCAGCCCAGGACTCTACAATGAGCAGTTCTTC.

This sequence joins TRBV7-3 and TRBJ2-1; 7 bases are a match to TRBD2. This CDR3 has 17 amino acids. Germline lookup yields CDR1 SGHTA and CDR2 FQGTGA. The junction had 15 bases not matched to a gene; V was cut back by 1 base and J by 9 bases. The CDR3 sequence: CASSLRGGRESSGEQFF. The CDR3 DNA is TGTGCCAGCAGCTTAAGGGGTGGGCGGGAGAGCAGCGGTGAGCAGTTCTTC.